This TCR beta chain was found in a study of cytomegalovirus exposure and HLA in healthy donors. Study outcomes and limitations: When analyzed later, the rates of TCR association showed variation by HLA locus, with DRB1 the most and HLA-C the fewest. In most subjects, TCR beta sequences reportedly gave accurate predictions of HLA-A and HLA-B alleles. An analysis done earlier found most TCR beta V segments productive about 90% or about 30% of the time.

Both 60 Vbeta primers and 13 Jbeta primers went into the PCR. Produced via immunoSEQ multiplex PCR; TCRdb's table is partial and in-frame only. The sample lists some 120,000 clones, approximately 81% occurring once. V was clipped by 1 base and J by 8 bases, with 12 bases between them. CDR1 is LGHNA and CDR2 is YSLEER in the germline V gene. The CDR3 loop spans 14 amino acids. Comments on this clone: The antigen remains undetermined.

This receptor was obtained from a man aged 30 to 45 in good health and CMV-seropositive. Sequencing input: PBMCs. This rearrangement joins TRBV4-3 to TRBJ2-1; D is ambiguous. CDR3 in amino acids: CASSQVRRAYEQFF. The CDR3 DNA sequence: TGCGCCAGCAGCCAAGTACGCCGAGCGTATGAGCAGTTCTTC.